This is a list of T cell receptor beta chains from one sample in a study of T cells in Graves' hyperthyroidism and ophthalmopathy. TCRdb itself ran the multiplex PCR reads through MiXCR, one entry per CDR3 protein. The data contain fewer than 700,000 distinct CDR3 sequences, 15% to 20% of them seen just once; the ten biggest clones take up 3.5% to 4%. Sequenced input: blood. These receptors originate from a woman in her 30s with Graves' hyperthyroidism. Both conserved end residues are part of each CDR3.

>TRBV7-2|TRBJ1-5
CASSFFRGYQPQHF
>TRBV25-1|TRBJ2-5
CASSEFRNQETQYF
>TRBV13|TRBJ1-1
CASSPIPRGRSNTEAFF
>TRBV2|TRBJ1-6
CASSPYGGRVNSPLHF
>TRBV4-1|TRBJ1-4
CASSQHDRENEKLFF
>TRBV7-2|TRBJ2-7
CASSGRARQSYEQYF
>TRBV30|TRBJ2-7
CAWSADRWEQYF
>TRBV28|TRBJ2-7
CASTFRGLGTGIYEQYF
>TRBV13|TRBJ2-7
CASSLLAGFSYEQYF
>TRBV2|TRBJ2-1
CASSVAGVNEQFF
>TRBV20-1|TRBJ1-3
CSARGDRETGNTIYF
>TRBV20-1|TRBJ2-1
CSARDMGGGYNEQFF
>TRBV3-1|TRBJ2-2
CASSPTRSGELFF
>TRBV20-1|TRBJ2-7
CSARPGLAGSYEQYF